Listed here are 28 T cell receptor beta chains from one sample, sequenced in a study of T-cell reconstitution after alpha-beta-depleted transplantation in children. Unique molecular identifiers were incorporated into the prepared TCRbeta library. TCRdb called the PCR reads again in MiXCR, with one record for every CDR3 protein. The sample lists under 750,000 distinct CDR3 sequences, approximately 22% occurring once. Sequences were derived from PBMCs, mostly from graft donor cells, sampled 360 days after TCRalphabeta/CD19-depleted stem cell transplant. These receptors all stem from a boy under two years old who had a stem cell transplant for acute myeloid leukemia, so the T cells may come from the graft donor.

The table lists this clonotype with many counts. V and J are TRBV2 and TRBJ2-7; possibly TRBD1 for D (5 bases). The V end lost 5 bases, the J end lost 3 bases, and 8 bases lay between the germline ends. The CDR3 is 12 residues long. The germline V gene encodes CDR1 SNHLY and CDR2 FYNNEI. The CDR3 loop is CASSTTGYEQYV. As DNA, the CDR3 is TGTGCCAGCAGTACCACAGGCTACGAGCAGTACGTC.

This clonotype was picked up a small number of times. The chain recombines TRBV7-2 with TRBJ2-5; TRBD2 agrees at 14 bases. This CDR3 has 17 residues. The V and J ends lost 4 bases and 1 base, in that order; junction bases with no gene match: 5. CDR1 and CDR2 (germline): SGHTA, FQGNSA. The CDR3 region is CASSSRTSGGFQETQYF. In DNA, the CDR3 is TGTGCCAGCAGCTCACGGACTAGCGGGGGGTTCCAAGAGACCCAGTACTTC.

This clonotype was detected many times. The chain combines TRBV4-3 with TRBJ2-3, with 7 nucleotides matching TRBD1. With V trimmed by 0 bases and J by 7 bases, 13 bases remained unmatched. CDR3 length: 17 residues. Germline V gives CDR1 LGHNA, CDR2 YSLEER. Written as DNA, the CDR3 is TGCGCCAGCAGCCAAGAGGCGGTCCGCCTGACAGGGAATACGCAGTATTTT. Protein sequence: CASSQEAVRLTGNTQYF.

This clonotype turned up a few times. This chain joins TRBV12-3 or TRBV12-4 and TRBJ2-3; no clear D. CDR3 length equals 14 residues. Trimming took 4 bases from V and 0 from J, leaving 8 bases between them. CDR3 nucleotide sequence: TGTGCCAGCAGTTCAGCGCATAGCACAGATACGCAGTATTTT. Translation: CASSSAHSTDTQYF.

This chain links TRBV20-1 with TRBJ1-5; D is uncertain. CDR1 and CDR2 from the germline V gene are DFQATT and SNEGSKA (reference sequence). V lost 4 bases and J lost 6, with 19 bases in between. The CDR3 runs 15 residues. CDR3 region: CSATPSGATGQPQHF. The CDR3 DNA reads TGCAGTGCTACGCCGTCGGGAGCCACGGGTCAGCCCCAGCATTTT.

This clonotype was observed once. V is TRBV7-8 and J is TRBJ2-3, with D unresolved. The CDR3 consists of 13 residues. Germline CDR1 SGHVS, CDR2 FQNEAQ. Trimming removed 5 bases from V and 2 bases from J, with 8 bases in between. As DNA, the CDR3 is TGTGCCAGCAGCGGATATTACACAGATACGCAGTATTTT. Its translation is CASSGYYTDTQYF.

The chain recombines TRBV28 with TRBJ1-3, with D maybe TRBD1 (6 bases). Trimming shortened V by 3 bases and J by 4 bases, and 13 bases separated the two germline ends. CDR3 length equals 15 residues. Germline V CDR1 and CDR2: MDHEN, SYDVKM. CDR3 residues: CASSLGGTGGNTIYF. CDR3 in DNA: TGTGCCAGCAGTTTGGGGGGCACAGGAGGAAACACCATATATTTT.

V and J are TRBV7-8 and TRBJ2-5; D is perhaps TRBD2 (5 bases). Germline values: CDR1 SGHVS, CDR2 FQNEAQ. V lost 8 bases to trimming and J lost 4 bases, with 14 bases between them. The CDR3 spans 13 residues. The CDR3 sequence is CASLRSGPETQYF. The CDR3 coding sequence is TGTGCCAGCCTTCGGAGCGGCCCAGAGACCCAGTACTTC. Drawing the rest from reference TRBV7-8 and TRBJ2-5, the complete variable domain is GAGVSQSPRYKVAKRGQDVALRCDPISGHVSLFWYQQALGQGPEFLTYFQNEAQLDKSGLPSDRFFAERPEGSVSTLKIQRTQQEDSAVYLCASLRSGPETQYFGPGTRLLVL.

The V and J genes are TRBV5-1 and TRBJ2-3; D is ambiguous. The CDR3 spans 13 residues. Germline assignment: CDR1 SGHRS and CDR2 YFSETQ. Trimming removed 3 bases at V and 8 bases at J, with 13 bases between. The CDR3 region is CASSSSDASTQYF. The CDR3 DNA follows: TGCGCCAGCAGCTCGTCCGACGCCAGTACGCAGTATTTT.

The chain couples TRBV18 to TRBJ1-1; no firm D call. Trimming left V 7 bases short and J 2 bases short, with 11 bases between. The germline V gene has CDR1 KGHSH and CDR2 LQKENI. The CDR3 is 13 residues long. CDR3 residues: CASCRGYNTEAFF. CDR3 coding DNA: TGTGCCAGCTGCAGAGGTTACAACACTGAAGCTTTCTTT. The entire variable domain, with the rest obtained from reference TRBV18 and TRBJ1-1, is as follows: NAGVMQNPRHLVRRRGQEARLRCSPMKGHSHVYWYRQLPEEGLKFMVYLQKENIIDESGMPKERFSAEFPKEGPSILRIQQVVRGDSAAYFCASCRGYNTEAFFGQGTRLTVV.

At least ten counts were recorded for this clonotype. The J gene is TRBJ2-7, the V gene TRBV20-1, with TRBD1 identical over 8 bases. This CDR3 contains 16 residues. Looked up from germline, CDR1 is DFQATT and CDR2 is SNEGSKA (reference sequence). The J segment lost 5 bases and the V segment lost 0 bases, leaving 12 bases of the junction unmatched. The CDR3 protein is CSARDVVLAGGNEQYF. The CDR3 DNA is TGCAGTGCTAGAGATGTCGTCCTGGCAGGGGGCAACGAGCAGTACTTC.

This clonotype was counted at least ten times. This rearrangement joins TRBV6-5 to TRBJ2-2, with D possibly being TRBD1 (6 bases). Germline assignment: CDR1 MNHEY and CDR2 SVGAGI. The CDR3 sequence is 14 residues long. V was pared by 6 bases and J by 6 bases, with 14 bases between. CDR3 region: CASRTRTAAGELFF. In DNA form, the CDR3 reads TGTGCCAGCAGGACAAGGACAGCTGCCGGGGAGCTGTTTTTT.

V gene TRBV25-1 combines with J gene TRBJ2-3, with 11 bases that match TRBD1. This CDR3 region has 15 residues. The germline gives CDR1 MGHDK, CDR2 SYGVNS. V lost 2 bases to trimming and J lost 6 bases; unmatched junction nucleotides: 4. CDR3 residues: CASSEPGTGGDTQYF. CDR3 DNA: TGTGCCAGCAGTGAACCCGGGACAGGGGGTGATACGCAGTATTTT.

In its sample, this clonotype was seen a few times. As DNA, the CDR3 is TGTGCCAGCAGCTTAGGGCTAGCGGAGGGGGAGCAGTACTTC. Its translation: CASSLGLAEGEQYF. This chain joins TRBV7-2 and TRBJ2-7; TRBD2 agrees at 7 bases. Germline V gene lookup returns CDR1 SGHTA and CDR2 FQGNSA. The CDR3 contains 14 residues. V dropped 1 base and J dropped 7; count of bases not matched to a gene: 7.

The chain recombines TRBV27 with TRBJ2-3, with TRBD1 identical over 7 bases. The CDR3 is 15 amino acids. V lost 6 bases and J lost 6; bases outside the gene matches: 12. Germline CDR1 reads MNHEY; CDR2 reads SMNVEV (reference sequence). The CDR3 DNA sequence: TGTGCCAGCAGAGAGACAGGGTTGGGTCCTGATACGCAGTATTTT. Translating gives CASRETGLGPDTQYF.

This chain uses TRBV28 with TRBJ1-5; tentatively, D is TRBD1 (6 bases). V was cut by 5 bases and J by 2 bases, with 19 bases left in between. Germline V gene data show CDR1 as MDHEN and CDR2 as SYDVKM. The CDR3 extends over 17 amino acids. CDR3 DNA: TGTGCCAGCAGTCCCGAGTCGGGGGCAGGTTGCAATCAGCCCCAGCATTTT. It yields the protein CASSPESGAGCNQPQHF.

Only a few counts were recorded for this clonotype. The chain joins TRBV6-1 to TRBJ1-1; D may be TRBD1 (6 bases). CDR3 length equals 14 residues. V dropped 7 bases and J dropped 6 bases, with 18 bases sitting between them. The germline V gene has CDR1 MNHNS and CDR2 SASEGT. The CDR3 bases are TGTGCCAGCAAGGGCTCAGGGGATATCGCTGAAGCTTTCTTT. Protein: CASKGSGDIAEAFF.

The table lists this clonotype with many counts. The J gene is TRBJ2-2, the V gene TRBV5-1; the D gene is possibly TRBD1 (6 bases). The CDR3 contains 14 residues. With 4 bases removed from V and 2 bases from J, the gap between germline ends came to 9 bases. Germline loops: CDR1 SGHRS, CDR2 YFSETQ. CDR3 region: CASSRTENTGELFF. CDR3 nucleotide sequence: TGCGCCAGCAGCCGGACAGAAAACACCGGGGAGCTGTTTTTT.

V gene TRBV18 combines with J gene TRBJ2-1, with 9 bases fitting TRBD1. V shed 3 bases, J shed 13 bases, and the junction held 16 bases outside the gene matches. This CDR3 comprises 16 residues. Germline values: CDR1 KGHSH, CDR2 LQKENI. The CDR3 region is CASSPRQETGGELQFF. The CDR3 nucleotides are TGTGCCAGCTCACCCCGACAAGAGACAGGGGGAGAATTACAGTTCTTC. Based on the CDR3 plus reference TRBV18 and TRBJ2-1, the full variable domain is NAGVMQNPRHLVRRRGQEARLRCSPMKGHSHVYWYRQLPEEGLKFMVYLQKENIIDESGMPKERFSAEFPKEGPSILRIQQVVRGDSAAYFCASSPRQETGGELQFFGPGTRLTVL.

The sample holds many counts of this clonotype. The chain joins TRBV12-3 or TRBV12-4 to TRBJ1-2; the D is unclear. The germline V and J ends were trimmed by 3 bases and 3 bases, with 8 bases remaining between them. CDR3 size: 13 residues. This chain's CDR3 is CASSLRIDYGYTF. DNA of the CDR3: TGTGCCAGCAGTTTGCGGATCGACTATGGCTACACCTTC.

This clonotype appeared many times. CDR3 in amino acids: CSFSADTQYF. CDR3 bases: TGCAGTTTTAGCGCAGATACGCAGTATTTT. This chain connects TRBV20-1 to TRBJ2-3, with a tentative D call TRBD2 (5 bases). The CDR3 consists of 10 residues. The V gene lost 8 bases and the J gene lost 4 bases, with 7 bases spanning the gap. Germline CDR1 DFQATT, CDR2 SNEGSKA (reference sequence).

This clonotype was seen repeatedly, ten times or more. This chain connects TRBV15 to TRBJ1-5; unclear D gene. Deletions cut 3 bases from V and 5 bases from J, with 14 bases between. The CDR3 has 15 amino acids. Per germline, CDR1 LNHNV and CDR2 YYDKDF (reference sequence). The chain's CDR3 is CATSSVGRLDQPQHF. CDR3 nucleotide sequence: TGTGCCACCAGCAGCGTGGGCAGACTTGATCAGCCCCAGCATTTT.

This clonotype was picked up a small number of times. In DNA form, the CDR3 reads TGTGCCAGCAGGGGAGGCGGGGCCAACGTCCTGACTTTC. It is translated as CASRGGGANVLTF. The rearrangement joins TRBV12-3 or TRBV12-4 to TRBJ2-6, with D perhaps TRBD2 (6 bases). V lost 6 bases, J lost 4 bases, and 7 bases lay in between. The CDR3 contains 13 residues.

The chain combines TRBV2 with TRBJ2-3, with 8 bases fitting TRBD2. V shed 8 bases and J 0 bases; nucleotides not matched to a gene: 19. Germline assignment: CDR1 SNHLY and CDR2 FYNNEI. The CDR3 runs 19 residues. The CDR3 sequence is CASCFVPILRGGSTDTQYF. Written as DNA, the CDR3 is TGTGCCAGCTGTTTTGTGCCAATACTTCGGGGGGGAAGCACAGATACGCAGTATTTT.

The chain combines TRBV6-2 or TRBV6-3 with TRBJ2-6, with 10 bases matching TRBD1. The CDR3 loop spans 17 amino acids. The germline gives CDR1 MNHEY, CDR2 SVGEGT. V gave up 4 bases and J gave up 4 bases; unmatched junction bases: 7. The chain's CDR3 is CASSSPGQGSGANVLTF. CDR3 DNA: TGTGCCAGCAGTTCACCGGGACAGGGGTCCGGGGCCAACGTCCTGACTTTC.

This clonotype was detected many times. The rearrangement links TRBV3-1 to TRBJ2-1; D is unclear. The V end was cut by 1 base, the J end by 0 bases, with 7 bases between. Germline assignment: CDR1 LGHDT and CDR2 YNNKEL (reference sequence). This CDR3 region has 15 residues. CDR3 DNA: TGTGCCAGCAGCCAAGGTCAGAGCTCCTACAATGAGCAGTTCTTC. This codes for CASSQGQSSYNEQFF.

This clonotype was counted at least ten times. The rearrangement links TRBV4-1 to TRBJ2-4; 11 bases are a match to TRBD2. V was pared by 3 bases and J by 14 bases, with 6 bases of the junction left unmatched. Germline V gene lookup returns CDR1 MGHRA and CDR2 YSYEKL. The CDR3 covers 13 residues. CDR3 DNA: TGCGCCAGCAGCCAGGGTAGCGGGGGGGAGGAGTACTTC. Translation gives CASSQGSGGEEYF.

This chain connects TRBV25-1 to TRBJ1-1; a weak D match, TRBD1 (5 bases). V lost 1 base to trimming and J lost 4 bases, with 10 bases between them. From germline, CDR1 is MGHDK and CDR2 SYGVNS. The CDR3 has 14 amino acids. This chain's CDR3 is CASSESERGTEAFF. The CDR3 DNA is TGTGCCAGCAGTGAATCTGAAAGGGGCACTGAAGCTTTCTTT.